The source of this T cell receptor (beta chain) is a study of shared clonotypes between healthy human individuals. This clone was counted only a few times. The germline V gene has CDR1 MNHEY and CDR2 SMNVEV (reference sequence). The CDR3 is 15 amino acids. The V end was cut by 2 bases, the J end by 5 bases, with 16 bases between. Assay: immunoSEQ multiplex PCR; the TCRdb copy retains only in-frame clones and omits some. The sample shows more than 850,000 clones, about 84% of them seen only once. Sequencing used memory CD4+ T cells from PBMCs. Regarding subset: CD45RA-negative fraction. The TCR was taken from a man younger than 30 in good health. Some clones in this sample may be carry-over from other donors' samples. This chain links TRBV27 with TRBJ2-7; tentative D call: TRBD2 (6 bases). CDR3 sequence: CASSLGGNRGNEQYF. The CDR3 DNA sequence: TGTGCCAGCAGTTTAGGCGGGAACAGAGGGAACGAGCAGTACTTC.